Listed below are T cell receptor beta chains from one sample, sequenced in a study of beta chain features in type 1 diabetes. The protocol was immunoSEQ multiplex PCR, while the TCRdb copy is restricted to in-frame clones and leaves out a portion. Seen here are 200,000 to 250,000 clones, about a tenth observed once, and the top ten hold 1% to 1.5%. Sequencing was performed on central memory CD4+ T cells from blood. The receptors stem from a man between 18 and 35 years old in good health. Each CDR3 is given with its conserved first and last residue. D genes are given only for firm matches.

>TRBJ2-7|-|TRBV5-6
CASSLRPSSYEQYF
>TRBJ2-6|-|TRBV5-4
CASTGRVSSGANVLTF
>TRBJ2-7|TRBD1|TRBV29-1
CSVHTGTGDEQYF
>TRBJ2-4|TRBD2|TRBV4-2
CASSLSSGSQNIQYF
>TRBJ2-4|-|TRBV28
CASSSSVGGAFNIQYF
>TRBJ2-1|-|TRBV30
CAWSRDLNEQFF
>TRBJ1-2|-|TRBV7-2
CASSLPAGNVGGYTF
>TRBJ2-3|-|TRBV30
CAWSAFQDPDTQYF
>TRBJ2-5|-|TRBV14
CASSQVRGQRQETQYF
>TRBJ1-1|-|TRBV28
CASRGTEFEAFF
>-|TRBD2|TRBV7-9
CASSLGGGRSEQYF
>TRBJ1-2|-|TRBV25-1
CASSQSGTGQGKYGYTF
>TRBJ2-3|TRBD2|TRBV15
CATSRGGGGPTDTQYF
>TRBJ2-5|TRBD2|TRBV7-2
CASSRGTSGRAIPETQYF
>TRBJ2-5|-|TRBV6-1
CAGRASAGETQYF
>TRBJ2-7|-|TRBV7-2
CASSRSSDSSEQYF
>TRBJ2-3|-|TRBV4-3
CASSQGTSTDTQYF
>TRBJ2-3|TRBD1|TRBV18
CASSWTGGASDTQYF
>TRBJ1-1|-|TRBV6-1
CASSGGTVVEAFF
>TRBJ1-1|TRBD1|TRBV18
CASSPEPGTGNTEAFF